This T cell receptor beta chain is drawn from a study of T-cell memory formation after mild COVID-19. Points from the study as a whole: Of the contracting clones, CD4+ ones lay mainly in CM and EM, and CD8+ ones in EMRA.

Germline assignment: CDR1 SGHVS and CDR2 FNYEAQ. The CDR3 is 13 residues long. V was trimmed by 5 bases and J by 6 bases, leaving 11 bases between them. As regards this clonotype: Its antigen is unidentified.

MiXCR, applied by TCRdb to the 5' RACE reads, yields one record per CDR3 protein. Among about 440,000 distinct CDR3 sequences listed, around 20% were seen once. Sequenced: PBMCs or a T cell subset sorted from them (not recorded which). V is TRBV7-6 and J is TRBJ2-4; D might be TRBD1 or TRBD2, each matching 5 bases. The TCR sequence derives from an adult woman who had mild COVID-19 (a few samples of this study predate the infection). Cell type and time point are not known. This CDR3 reads CASSEGYGNIQYF. The CDR3 bases are TGTGCCAGCAGCGAGGGGTACGGAAACATTCAGTACTTC. The full variable domain, completed using reference TRBV7-6 and TRBJ2-4, is GAGVSQSPRYKVTKRGQDVALRCDPISGHVSLYWYRQALGQGPEFLTYFNYEAQQDKSGLPNDRFSAERPEGSISTLTIQRTEQRDSAMYRCASSEGYGNIQYFGAGTRLSVL.